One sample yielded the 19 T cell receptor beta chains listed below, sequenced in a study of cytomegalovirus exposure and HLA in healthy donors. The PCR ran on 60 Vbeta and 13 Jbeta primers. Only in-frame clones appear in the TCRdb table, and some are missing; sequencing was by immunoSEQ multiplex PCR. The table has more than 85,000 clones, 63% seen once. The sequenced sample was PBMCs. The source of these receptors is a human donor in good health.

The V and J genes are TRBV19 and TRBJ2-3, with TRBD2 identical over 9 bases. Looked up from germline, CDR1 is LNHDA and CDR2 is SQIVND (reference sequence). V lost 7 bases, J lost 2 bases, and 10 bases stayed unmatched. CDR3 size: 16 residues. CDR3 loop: CASTPMGGRATDTQYF. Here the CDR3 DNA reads TGTGCCAGTACCCCCATGGGCGGGAGGGCCACAGATACGCAGTATTTT.

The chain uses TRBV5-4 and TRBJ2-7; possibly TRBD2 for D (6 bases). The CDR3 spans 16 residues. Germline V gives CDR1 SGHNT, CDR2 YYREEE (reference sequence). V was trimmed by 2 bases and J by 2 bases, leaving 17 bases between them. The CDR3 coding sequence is TGTGCCAGCAGCTTCCGTCCGGGCGGAGGGACCTACGAGCAGTACTTC. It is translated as CASSFRPGGGTYEQYF.

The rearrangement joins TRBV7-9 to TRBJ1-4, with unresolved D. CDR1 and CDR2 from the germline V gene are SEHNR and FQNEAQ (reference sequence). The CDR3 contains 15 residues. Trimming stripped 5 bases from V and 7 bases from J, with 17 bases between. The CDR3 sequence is CASSPLLSEGEKLFF. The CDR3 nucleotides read TGTGCCAGCAGCCCACTGCTGAGTGAGGGTGAAAAACTGTTTTTT.

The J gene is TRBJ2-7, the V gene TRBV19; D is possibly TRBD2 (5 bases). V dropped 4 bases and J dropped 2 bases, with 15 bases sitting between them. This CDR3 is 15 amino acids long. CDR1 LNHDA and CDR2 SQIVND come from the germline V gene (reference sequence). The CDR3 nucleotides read TGTGCCAGTAGTAGCGGGTCGTGGCACACCTACGAGCAGTACTTC. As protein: CASSSGSWHTYEQYF.

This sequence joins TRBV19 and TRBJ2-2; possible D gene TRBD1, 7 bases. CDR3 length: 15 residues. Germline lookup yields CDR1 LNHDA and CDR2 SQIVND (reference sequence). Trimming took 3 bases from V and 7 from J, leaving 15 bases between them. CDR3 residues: CASSIGSGGSGELFF. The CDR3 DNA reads TGTGCCAGTAGTATTGGCTCAGGGGGGAGCGGGGAGCTGTTTTTT.

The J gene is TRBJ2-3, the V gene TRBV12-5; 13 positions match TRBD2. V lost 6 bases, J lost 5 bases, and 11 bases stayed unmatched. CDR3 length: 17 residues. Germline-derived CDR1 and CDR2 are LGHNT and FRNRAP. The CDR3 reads CASGEIPGLAGEDTQYF. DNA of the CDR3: TGTGCTAGTGGAGAAATACCCGGACTAGCGGGAGAAGATACGCAGTATTTT. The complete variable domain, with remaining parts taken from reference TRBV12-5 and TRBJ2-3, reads DARVTQTPRHKVTEMGQEVTMRCQPILGHNTVFWYRQTMMQGLELLAYFRNRAPLDDSGMPKDRFSAEMPDATLATLKIQPSEPRDSAVYFCASGEIPGLAGEDTQYFGPGTRLTVL.

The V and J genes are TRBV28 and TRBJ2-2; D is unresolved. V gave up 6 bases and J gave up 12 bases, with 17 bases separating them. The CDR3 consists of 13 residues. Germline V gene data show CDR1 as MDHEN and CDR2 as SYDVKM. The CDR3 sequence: CASSPGAPVQLFF. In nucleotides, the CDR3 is TGTGCCAGCAGCCCAGGCGCCCCGGTGCAGCTGTTTTTT.

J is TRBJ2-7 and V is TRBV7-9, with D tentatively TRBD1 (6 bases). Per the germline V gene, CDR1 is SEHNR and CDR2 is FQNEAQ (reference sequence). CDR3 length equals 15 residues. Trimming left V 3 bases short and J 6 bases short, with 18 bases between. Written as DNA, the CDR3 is TGTGCCAGCAGCTTTTTCGGTATAACAGGGACCGAGCAGTACTTC. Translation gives CASSFFGITGTEQYF.

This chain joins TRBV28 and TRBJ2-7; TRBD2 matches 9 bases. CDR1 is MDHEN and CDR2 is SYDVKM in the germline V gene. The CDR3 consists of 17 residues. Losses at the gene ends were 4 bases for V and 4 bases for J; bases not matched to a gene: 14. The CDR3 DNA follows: TGTGCCAGCAGTTCCTTGGGTAGCGGGAGAGCGGCATACGAGCAGTACTTC. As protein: CASSSLGSGRAAYEQYF.

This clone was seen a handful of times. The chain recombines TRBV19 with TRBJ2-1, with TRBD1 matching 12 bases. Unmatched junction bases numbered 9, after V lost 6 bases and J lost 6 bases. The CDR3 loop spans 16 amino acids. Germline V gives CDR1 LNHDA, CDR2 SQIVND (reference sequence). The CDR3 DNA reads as TGTGCCAGTAGAAGCTGGGGGACAGGGGGCTTCAATGAGCAGTTCTTC. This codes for CASRSWGTGGFNEQFF.

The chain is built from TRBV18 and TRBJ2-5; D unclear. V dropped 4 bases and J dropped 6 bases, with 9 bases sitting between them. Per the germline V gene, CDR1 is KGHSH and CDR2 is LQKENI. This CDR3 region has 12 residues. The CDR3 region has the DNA TGTGCCAGCTCACGAGAGGAGAAGACCCAGTACTTC. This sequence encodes CASSREEKTQYF.

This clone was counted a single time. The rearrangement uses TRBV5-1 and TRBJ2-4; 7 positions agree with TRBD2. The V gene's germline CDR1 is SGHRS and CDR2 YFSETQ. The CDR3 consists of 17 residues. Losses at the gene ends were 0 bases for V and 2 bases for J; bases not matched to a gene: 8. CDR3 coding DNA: TGCGCCAGCAGCTTGGAATCTAGCGGCGGGACCAAAAACATTCAGTACTTC. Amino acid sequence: CASSLESSGGTKNIQYF.

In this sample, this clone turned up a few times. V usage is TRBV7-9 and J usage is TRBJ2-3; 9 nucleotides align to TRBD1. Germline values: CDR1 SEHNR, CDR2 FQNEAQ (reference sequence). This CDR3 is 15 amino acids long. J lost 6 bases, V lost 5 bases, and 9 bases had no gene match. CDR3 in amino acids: CASSAPGQGDDTQYF. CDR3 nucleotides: TGTGCCAGCAGCGCGCCGGGACAGGGAGACGATACGCAGTATTTT.

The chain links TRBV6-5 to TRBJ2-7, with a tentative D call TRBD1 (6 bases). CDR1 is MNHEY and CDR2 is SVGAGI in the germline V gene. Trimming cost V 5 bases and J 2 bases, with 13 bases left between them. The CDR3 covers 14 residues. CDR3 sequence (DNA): TGTGCCAGCAGTCGAGAAACAGGGACCTACGAGCAGTACTTC. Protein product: CASSRETGTYEQYF.

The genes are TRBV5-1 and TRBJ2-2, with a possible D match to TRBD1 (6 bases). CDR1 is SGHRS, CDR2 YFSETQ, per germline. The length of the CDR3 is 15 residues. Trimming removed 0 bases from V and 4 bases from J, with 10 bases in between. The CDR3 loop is CASSLGGRGTGELFF. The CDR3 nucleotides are TGCGCCAGCAGCTTGGGGGGGCGCGGCACCGGGGAGCTGTTTTTT.

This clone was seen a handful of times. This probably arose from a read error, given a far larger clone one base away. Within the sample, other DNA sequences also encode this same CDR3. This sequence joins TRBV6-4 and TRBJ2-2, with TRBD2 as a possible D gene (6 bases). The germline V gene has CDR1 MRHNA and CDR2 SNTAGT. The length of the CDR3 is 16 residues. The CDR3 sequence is CASSGYPRRDTGELFF. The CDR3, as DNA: TGCGCCAGCAGTGGCTACCCACGGAGGGACACCGGGGAGCTGTTTTTT.

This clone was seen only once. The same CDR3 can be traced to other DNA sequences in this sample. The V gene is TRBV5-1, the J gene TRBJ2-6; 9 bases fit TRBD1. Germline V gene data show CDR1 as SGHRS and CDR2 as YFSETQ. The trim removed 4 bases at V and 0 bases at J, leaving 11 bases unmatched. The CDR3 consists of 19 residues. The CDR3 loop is CASSPTGGRVSSGANVLTF. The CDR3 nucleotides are TGCGCCAGCAGCCCCACAGGGGGCAGGGTGAGCTCTGGGGCCAACGTCCTGACTTTC.

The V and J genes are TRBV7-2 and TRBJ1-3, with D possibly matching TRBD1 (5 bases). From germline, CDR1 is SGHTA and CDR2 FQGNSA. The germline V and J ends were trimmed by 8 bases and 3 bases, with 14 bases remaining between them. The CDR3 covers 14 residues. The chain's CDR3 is CASSSGGVGNTIYF. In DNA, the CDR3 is TGTGCCAGCTCATCCGGGGGGGTTGGAAACACCATATATTTT.

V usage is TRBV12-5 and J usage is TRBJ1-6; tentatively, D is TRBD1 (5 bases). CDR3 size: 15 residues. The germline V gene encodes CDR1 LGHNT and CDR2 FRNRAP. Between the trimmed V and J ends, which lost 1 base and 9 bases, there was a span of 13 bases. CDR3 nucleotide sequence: TGTGCTAGTGGTTTGGGACAAGGAGGGGTTTCACCCCTCCACTTT. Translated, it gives CASGLGQGGVSPLHF.